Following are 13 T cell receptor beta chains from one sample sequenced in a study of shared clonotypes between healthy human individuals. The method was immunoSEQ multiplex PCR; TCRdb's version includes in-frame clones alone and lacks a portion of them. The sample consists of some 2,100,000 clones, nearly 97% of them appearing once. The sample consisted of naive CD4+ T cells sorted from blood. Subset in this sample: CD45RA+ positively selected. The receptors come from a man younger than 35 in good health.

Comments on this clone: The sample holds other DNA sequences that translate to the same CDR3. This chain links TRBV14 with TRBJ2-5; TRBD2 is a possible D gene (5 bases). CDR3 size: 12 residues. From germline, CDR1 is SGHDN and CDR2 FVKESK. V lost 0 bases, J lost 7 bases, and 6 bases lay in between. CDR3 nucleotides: TGTGCCAGCAGCCAAGATCGGGGGACCCAGTACTTC. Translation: CASSQDRGTQYF.

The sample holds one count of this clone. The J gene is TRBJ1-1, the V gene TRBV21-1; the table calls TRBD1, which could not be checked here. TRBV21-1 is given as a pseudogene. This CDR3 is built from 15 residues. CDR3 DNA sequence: TGTGCCAGCAGCGAAGGCGACAGGGGAGGGACTGAAGCTTTCTTT. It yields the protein CASSEGDRGGTEAFF.

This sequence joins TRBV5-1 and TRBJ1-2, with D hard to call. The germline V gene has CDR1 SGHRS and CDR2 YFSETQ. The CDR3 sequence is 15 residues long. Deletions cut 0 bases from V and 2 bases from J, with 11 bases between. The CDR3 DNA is TGCGCCAGCAGCTTGGGGAGGAACTTAAACTATGGCTACACCTTC. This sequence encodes CASSLGRNLNYGYTF.

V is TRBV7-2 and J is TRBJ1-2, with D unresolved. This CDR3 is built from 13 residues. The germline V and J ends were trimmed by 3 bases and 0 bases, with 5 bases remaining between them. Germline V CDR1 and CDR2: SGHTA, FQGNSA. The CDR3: CASSFGANYGYTF. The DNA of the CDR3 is TGTGCCAGCAGCTTTGGAGCTAACTATGGCTACACCTTC.

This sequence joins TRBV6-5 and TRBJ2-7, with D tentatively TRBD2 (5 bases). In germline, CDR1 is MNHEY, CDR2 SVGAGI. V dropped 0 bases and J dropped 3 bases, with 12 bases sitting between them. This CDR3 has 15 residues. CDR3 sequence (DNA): TGTGCCAGCAGTTACTCGAGGTCTGGGAGCTACGAGCAGTACTTC. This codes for CASSYSRSGSYEQYF.

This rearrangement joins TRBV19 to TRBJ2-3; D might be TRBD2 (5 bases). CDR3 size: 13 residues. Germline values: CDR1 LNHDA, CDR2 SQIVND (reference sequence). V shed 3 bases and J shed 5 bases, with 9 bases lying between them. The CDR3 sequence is CASSMGSQDTQYF. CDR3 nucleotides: TGTGCCAGTAGTATGGGGAGTCAAGATACGCAGTATTTT.

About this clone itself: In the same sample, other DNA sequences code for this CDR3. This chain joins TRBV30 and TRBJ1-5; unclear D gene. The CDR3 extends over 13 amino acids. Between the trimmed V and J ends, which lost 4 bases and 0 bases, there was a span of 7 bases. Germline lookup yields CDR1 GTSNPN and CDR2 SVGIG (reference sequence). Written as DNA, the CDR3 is TGTGCCTGGAACAGAGATAGCAATCAGCCCCAGCATTTT. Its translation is CAWNRDSNQPQHF.

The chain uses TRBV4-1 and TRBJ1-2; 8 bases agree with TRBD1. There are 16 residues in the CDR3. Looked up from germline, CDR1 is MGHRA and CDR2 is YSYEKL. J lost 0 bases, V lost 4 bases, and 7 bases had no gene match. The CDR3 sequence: CASSRERQGTNYGYTF. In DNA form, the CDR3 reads TGCGCCAGCAGCCGCGAACGACAGGGGACTAACTATGGCTACACCTTC.

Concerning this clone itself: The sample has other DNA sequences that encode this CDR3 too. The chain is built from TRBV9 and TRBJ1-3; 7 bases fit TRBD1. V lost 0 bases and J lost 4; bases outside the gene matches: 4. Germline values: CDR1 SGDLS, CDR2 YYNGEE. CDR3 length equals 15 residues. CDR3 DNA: TGTGCCAGCAGCGTAGAGGGACAGCGGGGAAACACCATATATTTT. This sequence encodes CASSVEGQRGNTIYF.

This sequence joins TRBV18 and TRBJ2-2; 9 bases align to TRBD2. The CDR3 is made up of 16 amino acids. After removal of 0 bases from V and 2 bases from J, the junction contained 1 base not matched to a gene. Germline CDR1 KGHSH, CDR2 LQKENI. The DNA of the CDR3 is TGTGCCAGCTCACCACCCCTAGCGGGAAACACCGGGGAGCTGTTTTTT. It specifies CASSPPLAGNTGELFF.

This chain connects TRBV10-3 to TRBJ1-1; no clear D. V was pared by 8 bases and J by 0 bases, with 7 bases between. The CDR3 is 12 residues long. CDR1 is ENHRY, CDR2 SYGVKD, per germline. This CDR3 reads CAIGRLNTEAFF. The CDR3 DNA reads TGTGCCATCGGTCGGTTGAACACTGAAGCTTTCTTT.

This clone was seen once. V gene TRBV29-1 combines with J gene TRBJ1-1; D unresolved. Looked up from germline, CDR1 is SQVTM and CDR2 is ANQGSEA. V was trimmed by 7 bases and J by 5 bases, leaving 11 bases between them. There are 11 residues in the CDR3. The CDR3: CSAVRGTEAFF. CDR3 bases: TGCAGCGCCGTAAGAGGGACTGAAGCTTTCTTT.

The CDR3 coding sequence is TGTGCCGCGGAGGGTTACTCTGGGGCCAACGTCCTGACTTTC. As protein: CAAEGYSGANVLTF. V usage is TRBV28 and J usage is TRBJ2-6, with a possible D match to TRBD2 (6 bases). Germline values: CDR1 MDHEN, CDR2 SYDVKM. The CDR3 runs 14 residues. Trimming removed 11 bases at V and 0 bases at J, with 11 bases between.